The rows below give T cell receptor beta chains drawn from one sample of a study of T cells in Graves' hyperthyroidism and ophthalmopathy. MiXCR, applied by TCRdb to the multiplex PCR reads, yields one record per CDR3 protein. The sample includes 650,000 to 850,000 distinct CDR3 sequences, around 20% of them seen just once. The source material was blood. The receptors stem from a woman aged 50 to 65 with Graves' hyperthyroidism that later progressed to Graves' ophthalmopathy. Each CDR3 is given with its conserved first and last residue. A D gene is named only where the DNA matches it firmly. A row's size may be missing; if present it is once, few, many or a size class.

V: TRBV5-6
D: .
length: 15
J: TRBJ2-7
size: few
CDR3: CASSYGQTISYEQYF
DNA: TGTGCCAGCAGCTACGGCCAGACCATATCCTACGAGCAGTACTTC

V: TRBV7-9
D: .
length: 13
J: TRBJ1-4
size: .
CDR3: CASSPPGDEKLLF
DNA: TGTGCCAGCTCCCCCCCAGGAGATGAAAAACTGCTTTTT

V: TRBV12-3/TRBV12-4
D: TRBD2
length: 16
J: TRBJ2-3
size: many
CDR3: CASSSVGLAGNDTQYF
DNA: TGTGCCAGCAGTTCAGTCGGGCTAGCGGGGAACGATACGCAGTATTTT

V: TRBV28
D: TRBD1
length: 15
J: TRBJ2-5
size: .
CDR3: CASRTEDRHQETQYF
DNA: TGTGCCAGCAGAACAGAGGACAGGCACCAAGAGACCCAGTACTTC

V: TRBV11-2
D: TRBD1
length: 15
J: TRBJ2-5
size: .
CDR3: CASSPQGQAQETQYF
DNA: TGTGCCAGCAGCCCCCAAGGACAGGCCCAAGAGACCCAGTACTTC

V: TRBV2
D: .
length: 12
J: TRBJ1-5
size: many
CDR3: CASGGESQPQHF
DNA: TGTGCCAGCGGGGGAGAGAGTCAGCCCCAGCATTTT

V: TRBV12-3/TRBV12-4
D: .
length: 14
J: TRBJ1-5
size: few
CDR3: CASSLTAAGVPQHF
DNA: TGTGCCAGCAGTTTGACCGCGGCTGGGGTGCCCCAGCATTTT

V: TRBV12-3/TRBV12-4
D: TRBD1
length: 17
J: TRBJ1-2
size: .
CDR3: CASSLGQGAEYNYGYTF
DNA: TGTGCCAGCAGTTTGGGTCAGGGGGCGGAATATAACTATGGCTACACCTTC

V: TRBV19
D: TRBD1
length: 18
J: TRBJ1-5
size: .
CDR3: CASTPSAGGPYSNQPQHF
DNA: TGTGCCAGTACCCCTTCGGCAGGGGGCCCTTATAGCAATCAGCCCCAGCATTTT

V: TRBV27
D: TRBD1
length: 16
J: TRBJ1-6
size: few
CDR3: CASSWAPGQGGSPLHF
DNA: TGTGCCAGCAGTTGGGCCCCGGGACAGGGCGGTTCACCCCTCCACTTT

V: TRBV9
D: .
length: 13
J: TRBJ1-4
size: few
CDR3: CASSTRVGEKLFF
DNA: TGTGCCAGCAGCACGCGGGTGGGTGAAAAACTGTTTTTT

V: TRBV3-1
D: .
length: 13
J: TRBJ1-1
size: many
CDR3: CASRSGGGTEAFF
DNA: TGTGCCAGCAGGTCCGGAGGGGGCACTGAAGCTTTCTTT

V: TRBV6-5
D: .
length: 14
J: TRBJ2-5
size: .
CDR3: CASSYSGFKETQYF
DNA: TGTGCCAGCAGTTACTCGGGCTTTAAAGAGACCCAGTACTTC

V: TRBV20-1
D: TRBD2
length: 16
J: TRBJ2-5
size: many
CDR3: CSASSASGVLQETQYF
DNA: TGCAGTGCTAGTAGTGCCAGCGGGGTACTACAAGAGACCCAGTACTTC

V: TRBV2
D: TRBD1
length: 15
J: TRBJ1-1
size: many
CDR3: CASSARTGTGTEAFF
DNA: TGTGCCAGCAGTGCTAGGACAGGGACGGGGACTGAAGCTTTCTTT

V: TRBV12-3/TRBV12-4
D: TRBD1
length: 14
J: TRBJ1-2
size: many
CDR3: CASRGQGLAYGYTF
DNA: TGTGCCAGCAGAGGACAGGGGTTGGCCTATGGCTACACCTTC

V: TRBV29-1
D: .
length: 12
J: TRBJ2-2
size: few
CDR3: CSTEGNTGELFF
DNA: TGCAGCACCGAGGGGAACACCGGGGAGCTGTTTTTT

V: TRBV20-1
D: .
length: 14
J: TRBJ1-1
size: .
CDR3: CSARAGRGGTEAFF
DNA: TGCAGTGCTAGGGCGGGGCGGGGGGGGACTGAAGCTTTCTTT

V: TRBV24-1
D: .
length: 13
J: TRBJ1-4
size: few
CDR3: CATSKDGTEKLFF
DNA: TGTGCCACCTCCAAGGATGGGACGGAAAAACTGTTTTTT

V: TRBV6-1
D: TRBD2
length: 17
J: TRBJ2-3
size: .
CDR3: CASSGDLAGVNWDTQYF
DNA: TGTGCCAGCAGTGGGGATCTAGCGGGGGTGAACTGGGATACGCAGTATTTT

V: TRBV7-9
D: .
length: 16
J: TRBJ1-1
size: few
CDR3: CASSLNKGVGETEAFF
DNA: TGTGCCAGCAGCTTAAATAAAGGGGTCGGTGAGACTGAAGCTTTCTTT

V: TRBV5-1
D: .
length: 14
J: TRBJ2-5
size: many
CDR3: CASSLSGGRETQYF
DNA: TGCGCCAGCAGCTTGTCGGGGGGCCGGGAGACCCAGTACTTC

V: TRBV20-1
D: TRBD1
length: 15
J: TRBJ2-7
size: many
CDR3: CSARDYTGTGNEQYF
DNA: TGCAGTGCTAGAGATTATACCGGGACAGGGAACGAGCAGTACTTC

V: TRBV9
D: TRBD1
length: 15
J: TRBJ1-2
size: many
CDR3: CASSAGQGSFYGYTF
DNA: TGTGCCAGCAGCGCGGGACAGGGAAGTTTCTATGGCTACACCTTC

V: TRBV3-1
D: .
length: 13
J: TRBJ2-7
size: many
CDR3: CASSQTGIYEQYF
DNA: TGTGCCAGCAGCCAAACAGGAATCTACGAGCAGTACTTC

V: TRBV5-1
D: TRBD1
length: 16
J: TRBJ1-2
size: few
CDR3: CASSLGQGITNYGYTF
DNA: TGCGCCAGCAGCTTGGGACAGGGGATTACTAACTATGGCTACACCTTC

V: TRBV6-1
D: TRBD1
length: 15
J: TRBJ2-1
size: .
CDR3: CASTLQGAGYNEQFF
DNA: TGTGCCAGCACCCTACAGGGGGCGGGATACAATGAGCAGTTCTTC

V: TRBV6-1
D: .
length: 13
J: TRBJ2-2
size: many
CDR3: CASGGLNTGELFF
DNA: TGTGCCAGCGGAGGACTAAACACCGGGGAGCTGTTTTTT